The clone carrying this TCR beta chain was recorded a few times. Its antigen is currently unknown. Total RNA extraction produced at least 5.5 micrograms (per sample) for the study. These data belong to a study of blood T cells in healthy people across ages. The study's findings and limits: Samples with more naive T cells showed higher observed beta diversity.

The authors ran a second PCR of 7 to 11 cycles using a sample-barcoded 5' primer and a J-beta primer mix. MiXCR, run by TCRdb on the 5' RACE reads, gives a single entry per CDR3 protein. The sample yields about 1.6 million distinct CDR3 sequences, about 35% seen once. This clonotype was sampled from a woman in her 30s in good health. Sequencing input: blood.

The CDR3 loop is CATKRSGGANVLTF. In DNA form, the CDR3 reads TGTGCCACGAAACGTTCCGGCGGGGCCAACGTCCTGACTTTC. V and J are TRBV28 and TRBJ2-6; D remains unclear. CDR1 MDHEN and CDR2 SYDVKM come from the germline V gene. V lost 10 bases, J lost 4 bases, and 14 bases lay in between. This CDR3 contains 14 residues.